The 11 T cell receptor beta chains below were found in one sample sequenced in a study of T-cell memory formation after mild COVID-19. TCRdb re-derived calls from the 5' RACE reads in MiXCR, one entry per CDR3 protein. This sample has approximately 390,000 distinct CDR3 sequences, with 16% found just once. The material sequenced was PBMCs or a T cell subset sorted from them (not recorded which). The receptor source for this set is a man in his late teens or twenties who had mild COVID-19 (a few samples of this study predate the infection). Cell type and time point are not known.

This clonotype occurred a few times. The V gene is TRBV5-1, the J gene TRBJ2-1, with TRBD1 as a possible D gene (5 bases). V lost 0 bases to trimming and J lost 8 bases, with 12 bases between them. The germline CDR1 and CDR2 sequences are SGHRS and YFSETQ. This CDR3 is built from 14 residues. This chain's CDR3 is CASSLGPGLDEQFF. The CDR3 DNA follows: TGCGCCAGCAGCTTGGGTCCAGGGCTGGATGAGCAGTTCTTC.

The V and J genes are TRBV19 and TRBJ2-1; no clear D gene. The CDR3 consists of 13 residues. V shed 6 bases and J shed 2 bases, with 8 bases lying between them. The V gene's germline CDR1 is LNHDA and CDR2 SQIVND (reference sequence). CDR3 sequence reads: CASRLDAYNEQFF. The CDR3 DNA sequence: TGTGCCAGTAGGCTGGACGCCTACAATGAGCAGTTCTTC.

This clonotype turned up a few times. The rearrangement joins TRBV5-1 to TRBJ2-1; D remains unclear. The CDR3 runs 13 residues. Trimming cost V 9 bases and J 3 bases, with 13 bases left between them. CDR1 and CDR2 (germline): SGHRS, YFSETQ. Written as DNA, the CDR3 is TGCGCCACCTCCGATCCACACTACAATGAGCAGTTCTTC. This gives the protein CATSDPHYNEQFF.

The table lists this clonotype with a few counts. This chain uses TRBV5-1 with TRBJ2-3, with 8 positions matching TRBD1. Per germline, CDR1 SGHRS and CDR2 YFSETQ. This CDR3 is 14 amino acids long. Trimming took 4 bases from V and 3 from J; bases not matched to a gene: 4. The CDR3 DNA follows: TGCGCCAGCAGCGAAGGACAGGGTACAGATACGCAGTATTTT. As protein: CASSEGQGTDTQYF.

This clonotype was seen many times. The rearrangement links TRBV5-1 to TRBJ2-5; TRBD1 matches at 8 bases. This CDR3 contains 15 residues. Germline values: CDR1 SGHRS, CDR2 YFSETQ. The ends lost 4 bases at V and 1 base at J; junction bases unmatched: 6. The CDR3 spells CASSPVTGGQETQYF. CDR3 nucleotide sequence: TGCGCCAGCAGCCCGGTAACAGGGGGCCAAGAGACCCAGTACTTC.

V usage is TRBV12-3 or TRBV12-4 and J usage is TRBJ2-7; 9 bases line up with TRBD2. The CDR3 is made up of 14 amino acids. J gave up 6 bases and V 6 bases, and 9 bases lay outside the gene matches. The CDR3 protein is CASSVAGAAGEQYF. CDR3 sequence (DNA): TGTGCCAGCAGCGTAGCGGGAGCGGCGGGCGAGCAGTACTTC.

The rearrangement links TRBV4-1 to TRBJ2-1, with 11 bases identical to TRBD1. In germline, CDR1 is MGHRA, CDR2 YSYEKL. This CDR3 has 16 residues. The V segment lost 7 bases and the J segment 8 bases; nucleotides outside the gene matches: 13. The CDR3 region is CASKKLRDRGGDEQFF. The DNA of the CDR3 is TGCGCCAGCAAAAAACTCCGGGACAGGGGGGGCGATGAGCAGTTCTTC.

This clonotype was counted ten times or more. CDR3 sequence reads: CSAQRDRETQYF. The CDR3 DNA reads TGCAGTGCCCAGAGGGACCGCGAGACCCAGTACTTC. The chain links TRBV20-1 to TRBJ2-5, with D perhaps given as TRBD1 or TRBD2 (5 bases each). CDR3 length: 12 residues. Germline assignment: CDR1 DFQATT and CDR2 SNEGSKA (reference sequence). Deletions cut 6 bases from V and 5 bases from J, with 13 bases between.

The rearrangement joins TRBV10-3 to TRBJ2-7; 9 bases map to TRBD1. The CDR3 has 13 amino acids. V lost 5 bases, J lost 3 bases, and 2 bases stayed unmatched. Germline CDR1 ENHRY, CDR2 SYGVKD. The CDR3: CAISSGQGYEQYV. The CDR3 coding sequence is TGTGCCATCAGTTCGGGACAGGGCTACGAGCAGTACGTC.

There are many counts of this clonotype. This chain links TRBV29-1 with TRBJ2-2, with 8 bases identical to TRBD2. This CDR3 has 14 amino acids. Germline CDR1 and CDR2: SQVTM and ANQGSEA. V was clipped by 1 base and J by 6 bases; unmatched bases: 4. The CDR3 loop is CSVEVRGGPGELFF. As DNA, the CDR3 is TGCAGCGTTGAAGTCCGGGGGGGTCCCGGGGAGCTGTTTTTT.

V is TRBV20-1 and J is TRBJ2-1, with 15 bases lining up with TRBD2. There are 15 residues in the CDR3. Unmatched junction bases numbered 4, after V lost 0 bases and J lost 10 bases. Germline assignment: CDR1 DFQATT and CDR2 SNEGSKA (reference sequence). CDR3 region: CSARDPGLAGGEQFF. CDR3 DNA: TGCAGTGCTAGAGATCCGGGACTAGCGGGGGGAGAGCAGTTCTTC.